This T cell receptor beta chain derives from a study of CDR3 diversity in severe acne. The table lists this clonotype with a few counts. TCRdb redid the calling of the PCR reads with MiXCR, one entry per CDR3 protein. The table includes roughly 100,000 distinct CDR3 sequences, under 60% detected once. This receptor was identified in a male donor with acne. Sequenced: blood.

In DNA form, the CDR3 reads TGTGCCAGCAGTTTAGGGACAGGGGGCTTATACGAGCAGTACTTC. Amino acid sequence: CASSLGTGGLYEQYF. The gene calls are TRBV28 and TRBJ2-7; TRBD1 aligns across 12 bases. The CDR3 consists of 15 residues. Germline values: CDR1 MDHEN, CDR2 SYDVKM. The V segment lost 2 bases and the J segment 4 bases; nucleotides outside the gene matches: 3.